The 18 T cell receptor beta chains listed next were all sequenced from one sample in a study of T cells in localized non-small cell lung cancer. Produced via immunoSEQ multiplex PCR; TCRdb's table is partial and in-frame only. Of approximately 11,000 clones listed, 90% to 95% are singletons. This specimen consisted of peripheral blood, obtained before any cancer treatment. Receptors originate from a male donor older than 55 with stage III lung adenocarcinoma.

The chain employs TRBV7-6 and TRBJ1-2; maybe TRBD1 (5 bases). V was pared by 5 bases and J by 7 bases, with 17 bases between. Germline-derived CDR1 and CDR2 are SGHVS and FNYEAQ. This CDR3 is 14 amino acids long. The chain's CDR3 is CASSPAGLMVGYTF. Written as DNA, the CDR3 is TGTGCCAGCAGCCCGGCAGGGCTCATGGTTGGCTACACCTTC.

The J gene is TRBJ2-2, the V gene TRBV7-2, with D perhaps matching TRBD1 or TRBD2 (5 bases each). V dropped 2 bases and J dropped 0 bases, with 10 bases sitting between them. Germline assignment: CDR1 SGHTA and CDR2 FQGNSA. The CDR3 covers 16 residues. This CDR3 reads CASSLWGSTNTGELFF. For the CDR3, the DNA is TGTGCCAGCAGCTTATGGGGGAGTACGAACACCGGGGAGCTGTTTTTT.

A note on this clone: This sample also contains other DNA sequences that code for the same CDR3. The chain carries TRBV6-1 and TRBJ2-7; 8 bases fit TRBD1. CDR1 is MNHNS, CDR2 SASEGT, per germline. This CDR3 is built from 14 residues. The V gene end was trimmed by 3 bases and the J gene end by 0 bases; junction bases not matched to a gene: 1. The CDR3 region is CASSDTGGSYEQYF. The CDR3 DNA reads as TGTGCCAGCAGTGATACAGGGGGCTCCTACGAGCAGTACTTC.

This rearrangement joins TRBV2 to TRBJ2-2; 7 bases align to TRBD1. Trimming cost V 6 bases and J 4 bases; bases outside gene matches: 5. The CDR3 totals 14 residues. Germline loops: CDR1 SNHLY, CDR2 FYNNEI. DNA of the CDR3: TGTGCCAGCAGCCGGGACAGCAGCACCGGGGAGCTGTTTTTT. Amino acids: CASSRDSSTGELFF.

The chain couples TRBV14 to TRBJ2-2; D gene unclear. The germline CDR1 and CDR2 sequences are SGHDN and FVKESK. This CDR3 has 17 residues. V dropped 0 bases and J dropped 4 bases, with 15 bases sitting between them. CDR3 residues: CASSQDPATLVTGELFF. The CDR3 region has the DNA TGTGCCAGCAGCCAAGACCCCGCGACTCTGGTCACCGGGGAGCTGTTTTTT.

The rearrangement links TRBV11-2 to TRBJ2-5; 7 bases map to TRBD2. Germline CDR1 and CDR2: SGHAT and FQNNGV. The CDR3 totals 15 residues. V shed 5 bases, J shed 5 bases, and the junction held 11 bases outside the gene matches. The CDR3 DNA sequence: TGTGCCAGCAGCCCCTCCGGGGGGTACGGGGAGACCCAGTACTTC. Residues: CASSPSGGYGETQYF.

This clone came up once. The chain links TRBV19 to TRBJ2-7, with 9 bases matching TRBD1. CDR1 LNHDA and CDR2 SQIVND come from the germline V gene (reference sequence). The CDR3 runs 16 residues. Trimming removed 6 bases from V and 0 bases from J; junction bases left unmatched: 9. CDR3: CASSSWTGEFSYEQYF. DNA for the CDR3: TGTGCCAGTAGCAGTTGGACAGGGGAATTCTCCTACGAGCAGTACTTC.

There are a few counts of this clone. This chain uses TRBV30 with TRBJ1-5; D remains unclear. CDR3 length: 14 residues. Trimming left V 0 bases short and J 1 base short, with 7 bases between. Per germline, CDR1 GTSNPN and CDR2 SVGIG (reference sequence). The chain's CDR3 is CAWSVRDSNQPQHF. The CDR3 nucleotides read TGTGCCTGGAGTGTACGTGACAGCAATCAGCCCCAGCATTTT.

The chain uses TRBV10-3 and TRBJ2-5; D possibly uses TRBD1 or TRBD2 (5 bases each). This CDR3 has 16 residues. V was cut by 4 bases and J by 7 bases, with 22 bases left in between. CDR1 and CDR2 from the germline V gene are ENHRY and SYGVKD. As DNA, the CDR3 is TGTGCCATCAGTGTGGATGGGGGAAGGAAAGTAGGGACCCAGTACTTC. This codes for CAISVDGGRKVGTQYF.

J is TRBJ1-1 and V is TRBV5-4; TRBD1 might be the D (5 bases). V lost 1 base to trimming and J lost 5 bases, with 12 bases between them. The CDR3 runs to 14 residues. The germline gives CDR1 SGHNT, CDR2 YYREEE (reference sequence). CDR3 protein: CASSLRGGRTEAFF. For the CDR3, the DNA is TGTGCCAGCAGCTTGAGGGGAGGAAGGACTGAAGCTTTCTTT.

The chain is built from TRBV13 and TRBJ2-7; D is possibly TRBD1 (6 bases). V lost 5 bases, J lost 8 bases, and 19 bases lay in between. CDR3 length: 14 amino acids. Per germline, CDR1 PRHDT and CDR2 FYEKMQ (reference sequence). CDR3 sequence reads: CASSHGQSYLKQYF. The CDR3 DNA is TGTGCCAGCAGCCACGGACAGAGCTACCTAAAGCAGTACTTC. The full variable domain, with the rest looked up from reference TRBV13 and TRBJ2-7, is AAGVIQSPRHLIKEKRETATLKCYPIPRHDTVYWYQQGPGQDPQFLISFYEKMQSDKGSIPDRFSAQQFSDYHSELNMSSLELGDSALYFCASSHGQSYLKQYFGPGTRLTVT.

The rearrangement links TRBV28 to TRBJ1-3, with TRBD1 matching 8 bases. The CDR3 totals 16 residues. V shed 5 bases, J shed 0 bases, and the junction held 6 bases outside the gene matches. CDR1 is MDHEN, CDR2 SYDVKM, per germline. The CDR3 sequence: CASSDTGGFSGNTIYF. The CDR3 DNA reads TGTGCCAGCAGTGATACAGGGGGTTTCTCTGGAAACACCATATATTTT.

The rearrangement joins TRBV28 to TRBJ2-5; D possibly uses TRBD1 or TRBD2 (5 bases each). V was shortened by 8 bases and J by 4 bases, with 17 bases between the two germline ends. CDR1 MDHEN and CDR2 SYDVKM come from the germline V gene. The CDR3 runs to 14 residues. The CDR3 sequence is CASSPVGESETQYF. The CDR3, as DNA: TGTGCCAGCTCGCCGGTGGGGGAGTCAGAGACCCAGTACTTC.

V is TRBV6-1 and J is TRBJ2-2; 10 bases are shared with TRBD2. Looked up from germline, CDR1 is MNHNS and CDR2 is SASEGT. V shed 6 bases and J 8 bases; nucleotides not matched to a gene: 3. The CDR3 spans 13 residues. The CDR3 DNA reads TGTGCCAGCAGGGCTAGCGGGAGTGGGGAGCTGTTTTTT. This codes for CASRASGSGELFF.

CDR3 region: CSVAGTSGSAGGELFF. CDR3 nucleotide sequence: TGCAGCGTGGCCGGGACTAGCGGTTCAGCGGGTGGGGAGCTGTTTTTT. This chain joins TRBV29-1 and TRBJ2-2, with TRBD2 matching over 11 bases. Per the germline V gene, CDR1 is SQVTM and CDR2 is ANQGSEA. CDR3 length: 16 residues. The J segment lost 8 bases and the V segment lost 6 bases, leaving 14 bases of the junction unmatched.

V and J are TRBV6-6 and TRBJ2-6, with D tentatively TRBD1 or TRBD2 (5 bases each). V lost 0 bases, J lost 5 bases, and 11 bases lay in between. The CDR3 contains 16 residues. CDR1 and CDR2 from the germline V gene are MNHNY and SVGAGI (reference sequence). This CDR3 reads CASSYSGASWANVLTF. CDR3 DNA sequence: TGTGCCAGCAGTTACTCCGGGGCCAGCTGGGCCAACGTCCTGACTTTC.

The count of this clone is one. The rearrangement links TRBV27 to TRBJ2-7; D is possibly TRBD1 or TRBD2 (5 bases each). V was cut by 4 bases and J by 1 base, with 11 bases left in between. Germline CDR1 and CDR2: MNHEY and SMNVEV (reference sequence). The CDR3 contains 14 residues. The CDR3 DNA reads TGTGCCAGCAGTTCCCCAGGGAGTTCCTACGAGCAGTACTTC. Its translation is CASSSPGSSYEQYF.

The V gene is TRBV7-2, the J gene TRBJ2-5, with D possibly matching TRBD2 (5 bases). The CDR3 totals 15 residues. The germline CDR1 and CDR2 sequences are SGHTA and FQGNSA. V gave up 5 bases and J gave up 5 bases, with 18 bases separating them. In nucleotides, the CDR3 is TGTGCCAGCAGCCCGGGATCGGTCCGAACGGAGACCCAGTACTTC. This gives the protein CASSPGSVRTETQYF.